The 18 T cell receptor beta chains below all came from one sample that was sequenced in a study of shared clonotypes between healthy human individuals. Measured with immunoSEQ multiplex PCR; TCRdb has only the in-frame clones, and not every one. This table has hundreds of thousands of clones, around 77% appearing once. Sequences were obtained from PBMCs. The source is a woman aged 40-49 years in good health. Some clones in this sample may be carry-over from other donors' samples.

CDR3 nucleotide sequence: TGTGCCAGTACCCCTGGGAGCGGGAGGGCCCCCGTTCCCGGGGAGCTGTTTTTT. This gives the protein CASTPGSGRAPVPGELFF. The rearrangement joins TRBV19 to TRBJ2-2; 10 positions match TRBD2. V trimming: 7 bases; J trimming: 6 bases; junction bases outside the gene matches: 17. CDR3 size: 18 residues. Germline CDR1 LNHDA, CDR2 SQIVND (reference sequence). The full variable domain, with the rest looked up from reference TRBV19 and TRBJ2-2, is DGGITQSPKYLFRKEGQNVTLSCEQNLNHDAMYWYRQDPGQGLRLIYYSQIVNDFQKGDIAEGYSVSREKKESFPLTVTSAQKNPTAFYLCASTPGSGRAPVPGELFFGEGSRLTVL.

About this clone itself: One base separates it from a far larger clone, so it is likely a read error. The genes are TRBV6-6 and TRBJ1-2; 7 bases match TRBD1. After removal of 5 bases from V and 2 bases from J, the junction contained 2 bases not matched to a gene. This CDR3 is 13 amino acids long. Germline CDR1 reads MNHNY; CDR2 reads SVGAGI (reference sequence). This chain's CDR3 is CASSPTGNYGYTF. In DNA, the CDR3 is TGTGCCAGCAGTCCGACAGGGAACTATGGCTACACCTTC.

This clone was picked up a small number of times. V is TRBV30 and J is TRBJ1-1; 7 bases are a match to TRBD1. This CDR3 region has 14 residues. In germline, CDR1 is GTSNPN, CDR2 SVGIG (reference sequence). V shed 1 base and J 3 bases; nucleotides not matched to a gene: 5. The CDR3 DNA reads TGTGCCTGGAGTGACAGACAGGGATACACTGAAGCTTTCTTT. Residues: CAWSDRQGYTEAFF.

This clone was seen only a few times. The gene calls are TRBV15 and TRBJ2-3; TRBD2 aligns across 7 bases. The CDR3 totals 15 residues. Losses at the gene ends were 4 bases for V and 0 bases for J; bases not matched to a gene: 4. The germline V gene has CDR1 LNHNV and CDR2 YYDKDF (reference sequence). CDR3 DNA: TGTGCCACCAGCACGCCTAGCGGAAGCACAGATACGCAGTATTTT. It is translated as CATSTPSGSTDTQYF.

The rearrangement links TRBV2 to TRBJ1-2; D is possibly TRBD1 (6 bases). The germline gives CDR1 SNHLY, CDR2 FYNNEI. There are 15 residues in the CDR3. V lost 1 base and J 4 bases, leaving 13 bases between the germline ends. CDR3 DNA: TGTGCCAGCAGTGAAGGGACAGTCCTTATCTATGGCTACACCTTC. Translating gives CASSEGTVLIYGYTF.

Only one count was recorded for this clone. The chain has TRBV28 and TRBJ2-2, with 8 nucleotides matching TRBD1. J gave up 10 bases and V 3 bases, and 7 bases lay outside the gene matches. This CDR3 is built from 14 residues. The germline V gene has CDR1 MDHEN and CDR2 SYDVKM. The DNA for the CDR3 is TGTGCCAGCAGTTTGGTGACAGGGGTGGAGGAGCTGTTTTTT. Its translation: CASSLVTGVEELFF.

The chain links TRBV5-1 to TRBJ2-1; TRBD2 matches 7 bases. Germline V lookup: CDR1 SGHRS, CDR2 YFSETQ. The CDR3 spans 14 residues. V shed 4 bases, J shed 2 bases, and the junction held 3 bases outside the gene matches. CDR3 region: CASSGGSTYNEQFF. CDR3 bases: TGCGCCAGCAGCGGCGGGAGTACCTACAATGAGCAGTTCTTC.

The V gene is TRBV5-1, the J gene TRBJ2-2; TRBD2 matches 12 bases. V lost 5 bases, J lost 6 bases, and 2 bases stayed unmatched. CDR3 size: 14 residues. CDR1 SGHRS and CDR2 YFSETQ come from the germline V gene. The CDR3 protein is CASRTSGSAGELFF. The DNA of the CDR3 is TGCGCCAGCAGGACTAGCGGGAGTGCCGGGGAGCTGTTTTTT.

This clone was detected many times. Other nucleotide sequences in the sample specify the same CDR3. V is TRBV28 and J is TRBJ1-5; D is uncertain. Germline V gene data show CDR1 as MDHEN and CDR2 as SYDVKM. Trimming shortened V by 7 bases and J by 5 bases, and 18 bases separated the two germline ends. The CDR3 extends over 15 amino acids. CDR3 in amino acids: CASTPGGGIYQPQHF. CDR3 DNA: TGTGCCAGCACCCCGGGTGGTGGCATCTATCAGCCCCAGCATTTT.

The V gene is TRBV15, the J gene TRBJ2-3, with D hard to call. Germline lookup yields CDR1 LNHNV and CDR2 YYDKDF (reference sequence). The V end was cut by 1 base, the J end by 1 base, with 6 bases between. The CDR3 spans 14 residues. The CDR3 spells CATSRGAGTDTQYF. CDR3 nucleotide sequence: TGTGCCACCAGCAGAGGTGCCGGCACAGATACGCAGTATTTT.

The rearrangement links TRBV4-3 to TRBJ2-7, with 9 bases that match TRBD1. V shed 1 base, J shed 3 bases, and the junction held 10 bases outside the gene matches. From germline, CDR1 is LGHNA and CDR2 YSLEER. CDR3 length: 17 residues. The CDR3 bases are TGCGCCAGCAGCCAAGGGTTGGGGACAGGGACTGGCTACGAGCAGTACTTC. Protein: CASSQGLGTGTGYEQYF.

The chain uses TRBV15 and TRBJ1-5; 7 positions match TRBD1. J was trimmed by 2 bases and V by 2 bases; bases with no gene match: 6. CDR3 length: 16 residues. In germline, CDR1 is LNHNV, CDR2 YYDKDF (reference sequence). This CDR3 reads CATSRPRQGGNQPQHF. The DNA for the CDR3 is TGTGCCACCAGCAGACCCAGACAGGGAGGCAATCAGCCCCAGCATTTT.

This clone has more than one count but fewer than ten. The rearrangement links TRBV9 to TRBJ1-3; D perhaps matches TRBD1 (5 bases). The germline V and J ends were trimmed by 3 bases and 0 bases, with 10 bases remaining between them. This CDR3 is built from 15 residues. From germline, CDR1 is SGDLS and CDR2 YYNGEE. The chain's CDR3 is CASSGAGISGNTIYF. The CDR3 DNA is TGTGCCAGCAGCGGTGCAGGGATCTCTGGAAACACCATATATTTT.

J is TRBJ2-7 and V is TRBV5-8; a possible D gene is TRBD2 (5 bases). This CDR3 has 15 amino acids. Germline V lookup: CDR1 SGHTS, CDR2 YDEGEE. V lost 1 base, J lost 3 bases, and 14 bases lay in between. In DNA, the CDR3 is TGTGCCAGCAGCTTGTTAGTCCAGCGGAACTACGAGCAGTACTTC. It is translated as CASSLLVQRNYEQYF.

In the case of this clone: At one of its ends the junction is not consistent with the germline gene, which may arise from a read error. Other DNA sequences within the sample encode an identical CDR3. This chain connects TRBV2 to TRBJ1-4, with D hard to call. Germline V lookup: CDR1 SNHLY, CDR2 FYNNEI. The CDR3 runs 15 residues. DNA for the CDR3: TGTGCCAGCATGAGCGGAAGGGCCGCAAATGAAAAGCTGTTTTTT. Translating gives CASMSGRAANEKLFF. The variable domain in full, with the rest retrieved from reference TRBV2 and TRBJ1-4, is EPEVTQTPSHQVTQMGQEVILRCVPISNHLYFYWYRQILGQKVEFLVSFYNNEISEKSEIFDDQFSVERPDGSNFTLKIRSTKLEDSAMYFCASMSGRAANEKLFFGSGTQLSVL.

The rearrangement uses TRBV2 and TRBJ2-1, with 7 nucleotides matching TRBD2. Germline CDR1 is SNHLY and CDR2 is FYNNEI. The CDR3 extends over 12 amino acids. V was clipped by 8 bases and J by 6 bases; unmatched bases: 4. CDR3 amino acids: CASLLAPNEQFF. CDR3 sequence (DNA): TGTGCCAGCCTACTAGCGCCCAATGAGCAGTTCTTC.

This rearrangement joins TRBV5-4 to TRBJ2-3; 8 nucleotides agree with TRBD2. The CDR3 covers 15 residues. V lost 4 bases, J lost 2 bases, and 6 bases stayed unmatched. Germline V gene data show CDR1 as SGHNT and CDR2 as YYREEE (reference sequence). In nucleotides, the CDR3 is TGTGCCAGCAGCCTGAGCGGGAGCCTCACAGATACGCAGTATTTT. This gives the protein CASSLSGSLTDTQYF.

This chain joins TRBV5-4 and TRBJ2-1; 14 positions match TRBD2. The CDR3 runs to 18 residues. Germline CDR1 SGHNT, CDR2 YYREEE (reference sequence). V was clipped by 4 bases and J by 2 bases; unmatched bases: 8. The CDR3 nucleotides are TGTGCCAGCAGCCCCGGGACTAGCGGGAGAAGGCCCTACAATGAGCAGTTCTTC. Protein product: CASSPGTSGRRPYNEQFF.